A single sample gave rise to the 3 T cell receptor beta chains below, sequenced in a study of breast tumors, draining lymph nodes, adjacent tissues. Using its own MiXCR run on the multiplex PCR reads, TCRdb lists one record per CDR3 protein. Among over 200,000 distinct CDR3 sequences listed, 32% were seen once. Samples came from axillary lymph nodes draining the breast cancer. Sequenced sample: axillary lymph node tissue. These receptor sequences come from a female donor with breast cancer. Some clones in this sample may be carry-over from other donors' samples.

At least ten counts were recorded for this clonotype. The rearrangement links TRBV30 to TRBJ1-5; D is ambiguous. V lost 4 bases, J lost 3 bases, and 16 bases lay in between. Germline CDR1 and CDR2: GTSNPN and SVGIG (reference sequence). This CDR3 spans 15 amino acids. In nucleotides, the CDR3 is TGTGCCTGGACGGAGGGTTTGCAGGCCAATCAGCCCCAGCATTTT. Encoded protein: CAWTEGLQANQPQHF.

This clonotype was observed a handful of times. This may be a read error: a much more frequent sequence differs by one nucleotide. This chain uses TRBV4-3 with TRBJ2-7, with D tentatively TRBD2 (6 bases). Germline CDR1 reads LGHNA; CDR2 reads YSLEER. There are 17 residues in the CDR3. The CDR3 DNA reads TGCGCCAGCAGCCAAGAATGGGCTAGCGCGCTATCCTACGAGCGGTACTTC. It translates to CASSQEWASALSYERYF.

As to this clonotype: This likely comes from a read error, as the CDR3 has no conserved phenylalanine or tryptophan at its end. The chain combines TRBV7-9 with TRBJ1-2; TRBD1 matches at 7 bases. Germline CDR1 reads SEHNR; CDR2 reads FQNEAQ (reference sequence). The CDR3 extends over 14 amino acids. V gave up 3 bases and J gave up 3 bases; unmatched junction bases: 4. The CDR3 sequence: CASSFTTGHYGYTH. The CDR3 coding sequence is TGTGCCAGCAGCTTCACGACAGGGCACTATGGCTACACCCAC.